Reported below is one T cell receptor (beta chain). The antigen is not known. This sample was taken from a study of radiotherapy plus CTLA-4 blockade in lung cancer. For the study at large: 15% to 20% of patients responded objectively, and roughly 30% achieved disease control. Findings of the study overall: After treatment with radiotherapy plus ipilimumab, TCR clones that came from the tumor expanded in blood.

Some clones are missing from TCRdb's copy, which holds only in-frame ones; the method was immunoSEQ multiplex PCR. This table has tens of thousands of clones, about four fifths appearing once. CDR1 is ENHRY and CDR2 is SYGVKD in the germline V gene. Trimming removed 6 bases from V and 1 base from J; junction bases left unmatched: 2. CDR3 length: 13 residues. Sequenced here: peripheral blood, sampled from a patient treated with radiotherapy plus ipilimumab. The chain is built from TRBV10-3 and TRBJ1-1; TRBD1 matches at 7 bases. The clonotype was recovered from a human donor with non-small cell lung cancer that progressed on radiotherapy plus ipilimumab. The CDR3 is CAISGTANTEAFF. CDR3 sequence (DNA): TGTGCCATCAGCGGGACAGCGAACACTGAAGCTTTCTTT.